The 22 T cell receptor beta chains listed next were all sequenced from one sample in a study of read filtering for tumor transcriptome and immune sequencing. The library was built from 400 to 500 ng RNA with molecular barcoded adaptors for alpha/delta and beta/gamma chains. TCRdb itself ran the reads through MiXCR, one entry per CDR3 protein. Found here are over 45,000 distinct CDR3 sequences, around 20% of them singletons; the top ten hold 17%. The sequenced material came from a population of CD138-negative cells sorted from bone marrow. These receptors were collected from a donor aged 40 or over with multiple myeloma.

At least ten counts were recorded for this clonotype. The chain is built from TRBV6-1 and TRBJ2-7; tentatively, D is TRBD2 (5 bases). Germline CDR1 and CDR2: MNHNS and SASEGT. CDR3 length equals 15 residues. V lost 1 base and J 3 bases, leaving 13 bases between the germline ends. CDR3 bases: TGTGCCAGCAGTGAAGTACTAGAAGGAATCTACGAGCAGTACTTC. Protein sequence: CASSEVLEGIYEQYF.

The chain employs TRBV28 and TRBJ1-1; no clear D gene. This CDR3 comprises 14 residues. V lost 8 bases and J lost 6, with 19 bases in between. Germline values: CDR1 MDHEN, CDR2 SYDVKM. CDR3 loop: CASAKALGYAEAFF. The CDR3 DNA reads as TGTGCCAGCGCCAAGGCCCTTGGATACGCTGAAGCTTTCTTT.

This clonotype occurred many times. The chain combines TRBV20-1 with TRBJ1-4; 7 bases map to TRBD1. In germline, CDR1 is DFQATT, CDR2 SNEGSKA (reference sequence). V shed 0 bases, J shed 5 bases, and the junction held 9 bases outside the gene matches. The CDR3 covers 16 residues. The CDR3: CSARDRRDSRNEKLFF. Here the CDR3 DNA reads TGCAGTGCTAGAGATCGGAGGGACAGCCGGAATGAAAAACTGTTTTTT.

The table lists this clonotype with many counts. The chain is built from TRBV3-1 and TRBJ2-3; 9 positions agree with TRBD1. The length of the CDR3 is 17 residues. V was clipped by 1 base and J by 0 bases; unmatched bases: 5. Germline V gene sequence: CDR1 LGHDT, CDR2 YNNKEL (reference sequence). CDR3 sequence: CASSQAIGQGSTDTQYF. The CDR3 nucleotides read TGTGCCAGCAGCCAAGCTATTGGACAGGGGAGCACAGATACGCAGTATTTT.

This clonotype has a count of ten or more. The chain joins TRBV29-1 to TRBJ1-1; D might be TRBD1 (6 bases). Germline V CDR1 and CDR2: SQVTM, ANQGSEA. V was trimmed by 4 bases and J by 0 bases, leaving 18 bases between them. This CDR3 spans 16 amino acids. The CDR3 nucleotides are TGCAGCGTTGTAGGTGTAGGGGGTCGCATGAACACTGAAGCTTTCTTT. This gives the protein CSVVGVGGRMNTEAFF. The variable domain in full, completed from reference TRBV29-1 and TRBJ1-1, reads SAVISQKPSRDICQRGTSLTIQCQVDSQVTMMFWYRQQPGQSLTLIATANQGSEATYESGFVIDKFPISRPNLTFSTLTVSNMSPEDSSIYLCSVVGVGGRMNTEAFFGQGTRLTVV.

This clonotype occurred many times. The CDR3 coding sequence is TGCGCCAGCAGCCTCGGACTAGCTCAAGATACGCAGTATTTT. Translating gives CASSLGLAQDTQYF. The V call is TRBV5-1, the J call TRBJ2-3, with TRBD2 identical over 8 bases. With V trimmed by 4 bases and J by 5 bases, 6 bases remained unmatched. Germline V CDR1 and CDR2: SGHRS, YFSETQ. CDR3 length equals 14 residues.

V usage is TRBV24-1 and J usage is TRBJ2-2; 8 bases are a match to TRBD1. The V gene end was trimmed by 7 bases and the J gene end by 1 base; junction bases not matched to a gene: 7. The germline gives CDR1 KGHDR, CDR2 SFDVKD. The CDR3 extends over 16 amino acids. The CDR3 loop reads CATRPSGGLNTGELFF. The CDR3 DNA sequence: TGTGCCACCAGACCCTCAGGGGGCTTGAACACCGGGGAGCTGTTTTTT.

A word on this clonotype: Only one base separates this from a far larger clonotype, so it likely reflects a read error. The rearrangement links TRBV6-2 or TRBV6-3 to TRBJ1-1; the D is unclear. This CDR3 is 13 amino acids long. CDR1 MNHEY and CDR2 SVGEGT come from the germline V gene. The CDR3 here is CDSIQEAEAEAFF. CDR3 DNA sequence: TGTGACAGCATCCAGGAGGCAGAGGCTGAAGCTTTCTTT.

This clonotype was seen a handful of times. Written as DNA, the CDR3 is TGTGCCAGCAGCTTGCTGGGGACTGAAGCTTTCTTT. Its protein is CASSLLGTEAFF. This chain joins TRBV7-6 and TRBJ1-1; the D is unclear. V lost 3 bases to trimming and J lost 5 bases, with 7 bases between them. Looked up from germline, CDR1 is SGHVS and CDR2 is FNYEAQ. This CDR3 comprises 12 residues.

This clonotype was recorded many times. This chain links TRBV12-3 or TRBV12-4 with TRBJ2-7, with D unresolved. CDR3 length equals 13 residues. V lost 3 bases and J 0 bases, leaving 6 bases between the germline ends. This chain's CDR3 is CASSLVGSYEQYF. CDR3 nucleotide sequence: TGTGCCAGCAGTTTGGTTGGCTCCTACGAGCAGTACTTC.

This clonotype was seen more than once but under ten times. This may come from a read error, since a much larger clone is one base off. The V and J genes are TRBV27 and TRBJ2-3; D may be TRBD1 (5 bases). CDR3 length: 18 amino acids. Germline V gene lookup returns CDR1 MNHEY and CDR2 SMNVEV (reference sequence). Trimming shortened V by 3 bases and J by 0 bases, and 19 bases separated the two germline ends. The CDR3 DNA reads as TGTGCCAGCAGTTTTCGTAGGTTAGTTTCAGGGAGCACAGATACGCAGTATTTT. Translating gives CASSFRRLVSGSTDTQYF.

The chain couples TRBV20-1 to TRBJ2-1; 7 bases line up with TRBD2. Germline V lookup: CDR1 DFQATT, CDR2 SNEGSKA (reference sequence). The V and J ends lost 2 bases and 7 bases, in that order; junction bases with no gene match: 8. There are 14 residues in the CDR3. CDR3 sequence reads: CSARPGRAGNEQFF. The CDR3 DNA reads TGCAGTGCTAGACCAGGGCGAGCGGGGAATGAGCAGTTCTTC.

In its sample, this clonotype was seen many times. This chain connects TRBV28 to TRBJ2-1, with D unclear. This CDR3 is 13 amino acids long. Germline-derived CDR1 and CDR2 are MDHEN and SYDVKM. The V end was cut by 6 bases, the J end by 0 bases, with 6 bases between. CDR3 amino acids: CASRLPSYNEQFF. DNA for the CDR3: TGTGCCAGCAGACTCCCCTCCTACAATGAGCAGTTCTTC. The complete variable domain, with remaining parts taken from reference TRBV28 and TRBJ2-1, reads DVKVTQSSRYLVKRTGEKVFLECVQDMDHENMFWYRQDPGLGLRLIYFSYDVKMKEKGDIPEGYSVSREKKERFSLILESASTNQTSMYLCASRLPSYNEQFFGPGTRLTVL.

This clonotype has a count of ten or more. CDR3 protein: CASSVSPGPPQETQYF. The CDR3 nucleotides read TGTGCCAGCAGCGTATCCCCGGGTCCCCCGCAAGAGACCCAGTACTTC. This chain uses TRBV9 with TRBJ2-5, with unresolved D. CDR1 is SGDLS and CDR2 is YYNGEE in the germline V gene. This CDR3 spans 16 amino acids. Trimming shortened V by 1 base and J by 2 bases, and 15 bases separated the two germline ends. The full variable domain, with the rest looked up from reference TRBV9 and TRBJ2-5, is DSGVTQTPKHLITATGQRVTLRCSPRSGDLSVYWYQQSLDQGLQFLIQYYNGEERAKGNILERFSAQQFPDLHSELNLSSLELGDSALYFCASSVSPGPPQETQYFGPGTRLLVL.

This clonotype appeared many times. The CDR3 DNA is TGTGCCAGCAGCTTGAACCCAGGGGAGGCTGAAGCTTTCTTT. Amino acids: CASSLNPGEAEAFF. This chain uses TRBV7-2 with TRBJ1-1; possibly TRBD1 for D (6 bases). CDR1 is SGHTA and CDR2 is FQGNSA in the germline V gene. The CDR3 runs to 14 residues. The ends were cut back, 3 bases at V and 6 bases at J, with 14 bases in the middle. The full variable domain, in which reference TRBV7-2 and TRBJ1-1 provide the parts outside the CDR3, is GAGVSQSPSNKVTEKGKDVELRCDPISGHTALYWYRQSLGQGLEFLIYFQGNSAPDKSGLPSDRFSAERTGGSVSTLTIQRTQQEDSAVYLCASSLNPGEAEAFFGQGTRLTVV.

Ten or more counts support this clonotype. The gene calls are TRBV20-1 and TRBJ2-1; a possible D gene is TRBD1 (6 bases). CDR1 DFQATT and CDR2 SNEGSKA come from the germline V gene (reference sequence). This CDR3 is 16 amino acids long. The CDR3 DNA follows: TGCAGAGTGGGGAGTGGTACGACAGGTCTTTACAATGAGCAGTTCTTC. It translates to CRVGSGTTGLYNEQFF.

This clonotype was seen just once. One junction end does not reproduce the germline sequence, and a read error may be involved. V usage is TRBV5-1 and J usage is TRBJ2-2, with D maybe TRBD2 (5 bases). Per germline, CDR1 SGHRS and CDR2 YFSETQ. The CDR3 covers 15 residues. CDR3: CASSFDGENIGELFF. As DNA, the CDR3 is TGCGCCAGCAGCTTCGACGGGGAGAACATCGGGGAGCTGTTTTTT.

This clonotype has ten or more counts. V gene TRBV3-1 combines with J gene TRBJ2-1; weak D call: TRBD2 (6 bases). This CDR3 has 14 residues. Per germline, CDR1 LGHDT and CDR2 YNNKEL (reference sequence). Trimming cost V 4 bases and J 4 bases, with 11 bases left between them. The CDR3 DNA is TGTGCCAGCAGCCCCCGGGACTTTTACAATGAGCAGTTCTTC. Translation gives CASSPRDFYNEQFF.

The chain has TRBV5-1 and TRBJ1-1, with D maybe TRBD1 (5 bases). The CDR3 spans 14 residues. V gave up 4 bases and J gave up 3 bases, with 13 bases separating them. Germline V CDR1 and CDR2: SGHRS, YFSETQ. The CDR3 protein is CASSNSGGYTEAFF. CDR3 DNA sequence: TGCGCCAGCAGCAATAGCGGGGGGTACACTGAAGCTTTCTTT.

By frequency in the sample, this clonotype is medium-sized. This chain links TRBV19 with TRBJ2-1; TRBD2 agrees at 13 bases. Germline V CDR1 and CDR2: LNHDA, SQIVND (reference sequence). The CDR3 runs 16 residues. Unmatched junction bases numbered 5, after V lost 5 bases and J lost 4 bases. CDR3 sequence (DNA): TGTGCCAGTAGTCCGACTAGCGGGGGGCCTTACAATGAGCAGTTCTTC. Encoded protein: CASSPTSGGPYNEQFF.

To note about this clonotype: This may come from a read error, since a much larger clone is one base off. This chain links TRBV5-5 with TRBJ1-1, with D unclear. This CDR3 region has 13 residues. The germline V gene has CDR1 SGHKS and CDR2 YYEKEE (reference sequence). V was pared by 2 bases and J by 3 bases, with 8 bases between. The CDR3 coding sequence is TGTGCCAGCAGCTTTCAAGAGGACACTGAAGCTTTCTTT. Its protein product is CASSFQEDTEAFF.

This clonotype has only a few counts. The genes are TRBV5-5 and TRBJ2-2, with D tentatively TRBD2 (6 bases). Germline V gene data show CDR1 as SGHKS and CDR2 as YYEKEE (reference sequence). The CDR3 sequence is 16 residues long. Trimming pared 4 bases from V and 6 bases from J, leaving 19 bases between. In DNA, the CDR3 is TGTGCCAGCAGCCGGACGCTAGAGGGAGGCCCCGGGGAGCTGTTTTTT. Its protein product is CASSRTLEGGPGELFF.